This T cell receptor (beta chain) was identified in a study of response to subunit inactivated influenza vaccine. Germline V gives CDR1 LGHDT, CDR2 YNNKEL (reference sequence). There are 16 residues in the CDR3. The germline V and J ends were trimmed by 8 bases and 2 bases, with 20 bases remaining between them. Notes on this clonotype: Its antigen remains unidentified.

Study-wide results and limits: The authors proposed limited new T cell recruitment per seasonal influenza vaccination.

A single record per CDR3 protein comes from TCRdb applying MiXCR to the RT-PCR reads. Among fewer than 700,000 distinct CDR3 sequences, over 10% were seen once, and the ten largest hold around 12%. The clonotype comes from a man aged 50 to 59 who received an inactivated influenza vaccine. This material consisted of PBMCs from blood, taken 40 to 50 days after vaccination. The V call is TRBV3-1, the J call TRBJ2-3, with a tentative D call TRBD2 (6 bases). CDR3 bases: TGTGCCAGCGCCCGGGGGTTAGCGGAGACCACAGATACGCAGTATTTT. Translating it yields CASARGLAETTDTQYF.